These 28 T cell receptor beta chains were sequenced from one sample in a study of cytomegalovirus exposure and HLA in healthy donors. Profiled with immunoSEQ multiplex PCR; TCRdb holds only in-frame clones, not every one. This table holds about 240,000 clones, around 87% found once. The specimen sequenced was PBMCs. These receptors were obtained from a woman younger than 45 in good health and CMV-seropositive.

This clone came up once. This chain joins TRBV5-4 and TRBJ1-1; TRBD1 is a possible D gene (5 bases). This CDR3 has 17 amino acids. The germline CDR1 and CDR2 sequences are SGHNT and YYREEE (reference sequence). V lost 0 bases and J lost 6, with 21 bases in between. The CDR3 sequence: CASSLAIGEGPHPEAFF. Written as DNA, the CDR3 is TGTGCCAGCAGCTTGGCCATTGGGGAGGGGCCTCATCCTGAAGCTTTCTTT. Together with reference TRBV5-4 and TRBJ1-1, the CDR3 gives the full variable domain: ETGVTQSPTHLIKTRGQQVTLRCSSQSGHNTVSWYQQALGQGPQFIFQYYREEENGRGNFPPRFSGLQFPNYSSELNVNALELDDSALYLCASSLAIGEGPHPEAFFGQGTRLTVV.

The chain combines TRBV2 with TRBJ1-1, with 9 bases identical to TRBD1. This CDR3 is built from 14 residues. Germline trimming cut 6 bases from V and 4 bases from J; bases unmatched to any gene: 6. Germline-derived CDR1 and CDR2 are SNHLY and FYNNEI. Here the CDR3 reads CASRDRGWGTEAFF. The CDR3 bases are TGTGCCAGCAGGGACAGGGGATGGGGCACTGAAGCTTTCTTT.

The rearrangement uses TRBV28 and TRBJ1-5; 9 nucleotides match TRBD1. CDR1 is MDHEN and CDR2 is SYDVKM in the germline V gene. V lost 2 bases, J lost 7 bases, and 9 bases stayed unmatched. The CDR3 runs to 16 residues. The CDR3 bases are TGTGCCAGCAGTTTAGCCACAGGGGGCCAGGGGCAGCCCCAGCATTTT. Translation: CASSLATGGQGQPQHF.

This clone occurred a few times. The chain recombines TRBV6-1 with TRBJ1-2; D ambiguous. The CDR3 has 15 amino acids. V was pared by 2 bases and J by 2 bases, with 12 bases between. Germline CDR1 and CDR2: MNHNS and SASEGT. The CDR3 here is CASSESGASNYGYTF. The CDR3 DNA sequence: TGTGCCAGCAGTGAATCAGGCGCCTCCAACTATGGCTACACCTTC.

The chain joins TRBV19 to TRBJ1-1, with TRBD1 identical over 7 bases. The V gene end was trimmed by 5 bases and the J gene end by 1 base; junction bases not matched to a gene: 4. Germline values: CDR1 LNHDA, CDR2 SQIVND (reference sequence). CDR3 length: 14 residues. The CDR3 spells CASSSGQPNTEAFF. The CDR3, as DNA: TGTGCCAGTAGTTCGGGACAGCCGAACACTGAAGCTTTCTTT. The whole variable domain, remainder taken from reference TRBV19 and TRBJ1-1, is DGGITQSPKYLFRKEGQNVTLSCEQNLNHDAMYWYRQDPGQGLRLIYYSQIVNDFQKGDIAEGYSVSREKKESFPLTVTSAQKNPTAFYLCASSSGQPNTEAFFGQGTRLTVV.

This clone occurred once. Given a much more abundant clone one base away, this may be a read error. The V and J genes are TRBV5-4 and TRBJ1-2; D remains ambiguous. This CDR3 spans 13 amino acids. Germline V gives CDR1 SGHNT, CDR2 YYREEE (reference sequence). The V end was cut by 2 bases, the J end by 1 base, with 6 bases between. This CDR3 is CASSLDINYGYTF. The CDR3 DNA is TGTGCCAGCAGCTTAGACATTAACTATGGCTACACCTTC.

The CDR3, as DNA: TGTGCCTGGACCCACGGAAGGGGGAACTATGGCTACACCTTC. Residues: CAWTHGRGNYGYTF. The chain is built from TRBV30 and TRBJ1-2; D perhaps matches TRBD1 (6 bases). Germline CDR1 GTSNPN, CDR2 SVGIG (reference sequence). The length of the CDR3 is 14 residues. Between the trimmed V and J ends, which lost 4 bases and 2 bases, there was a span of 14 bases.

This clone occurred a few times. The chain is built from TRBV7-2 and TRBJ2-1; 10 positions agree with TRBD2. V gave up 1 base and J gave up 8 bases; unmatched junction bases: 8. CDR1 and CDR2 from the germline V gene are SGHTA and FQGNSA. The length of the CDR3 is 16 residues. The CDR3 DNA reads TGTGCCAGCAGCTTAGATCGCCTAGCGGGAGTCTATGAGCAGTTCTTC. Its protein is CASSLDRLAGVYEQFF.

The chain employs TRBV7-3 and TRBJ2-5; possibly TRBD1 for D (6 bases). The V and J ends lost 5 bases and 1 base respectively, with 8 bases between them. The CDR3 is 13 residues long. Germline V lookup: CDR1 SGHTA, CDR2 FQGTGA. The CDR3 DNA reads as TGTGCCAGCAGCCCAGGGGCCCAAGAGACCCAGTACTTC. Encoded protein: CASSPGAQETQYF.

The gene calls are TRBV1 and TRBJ1-4; TRBD1 reflects the table's D call only, with no check against the DNA. TRBV1 counts as a pseudogene. CDR3 length: 15 amino acids. This CDR3 reads CTSSPLQGEHEKLFF. CDR3 DNA: TGCACCAGCAGCCCCCTACAGGGAGAACATGAAAAACTGTTTTTT.

This clone has only a few counts. The chain has TRBV11-3 and TRBJ2-2; D gene ambiguous. The CDR3 spans 13 residues. Deletions cut 1 base from V and 6 bases from J, with 6 bases between. The germline V gene has CDR1 SGHNT and CDR2 YENEEA. This CDR3 reads CASSLGPSGELFF. CDR3 in DNA: TGTGCCAGCAGCTTAGGTCCGTCCGGGGAGCTGTTTTTT. The full variable domain, completed using reference TRBV11-3 and TRBJ2-2, is EAGVVQSPRYKIIEKKQPVAFWCNPISGHNTLYWYLQNLGQGPELLIRYENEEAVDDSQLPKDRFSAERLKGVDSTLKIQPAELGDSAVYLCASSLGPSGELFFGEGSRLTVL.

The chain uses TRBV19 and TRBJ2-7; no reliable D call. The CDR3 has 13 amino acids. The V gene lost 3 bases and the J gene lost 0 bases, with 6 bases spanning the gap. In germline, CDR1 is LNHDA, CDR2 SQIVND (reference sequence). The CDR3 region has the DNA TGTGCCAGTAGTATTATTATCTCCTACGAGCAGTACTTC. The encoded protein is CASSIIISYEQYF.

This chain joins TRBV2 and TRBJ2-5; 8 nucleotides match TRBD2. CDR3 length: 12 amino acids. Germline loops: CDR1 SNHLY, CDR2 FYNNEI. V was clipped by 10 bases and J by 5 bases; unmatched bases: 6. DNA of the CDR3: TGTGCCACATCCACGGGGGGGGAGACCCAGTACTTC. Translation: CATSTGGETQYF.

CDR3 in amino acids: CASSLELAGEGYEQYF. DNA of the CDR3: TGCGCCAGCAGCTTGGAGCTAGCGGGAGAGGGGTACGAGCAGTACTTC. The chain uses TRBV5-1 and TRBJ2-7; TRBD2 aligns across 10 bases. This CDR3 has 16 amino acids. The germline V gene has CDR1 SGHRS and CDR2 YFSETQ. Unmatched junction bases numbered 7, after V lost 0 bases and J lost 4 bases.

This clone was counted between two and nine times. This chain connects TRBV27 to TRBJ1-2; D gene uncertain. This CDR3 region has 14 residues. The V gene lost 0 bases and the J gene lost 7 bases, with 12 bases spanning the gap. Germline V lookup: CDR1 MNHEY, CDR2 SMNVEV (reference sequence). CDR3 DNA sequence: TGTGCCAGCAGTTTATCGGGAGCGGCGAGTGGCTACACCTTC. Its protein product is CASSLSGAASGYTF.

V usage is TRBV6-1 and J usage is TRBJ2-7; 7 positions agree with TRBD2. CDR1 MNHNS and CDR2 SASEGT come from the germline V gene. The CDR3 has 14 residues. Trimming at V came to 6 bases and at J to 2 bases, leaving 7 bases not matched to a gene. Written as DNA, the CDR3 is TGTGCCAGCAGCGGGACTACCCCCACCTACGAGCAGTACTTC. Protein sequence: CASSGTTPTYEQYF.

The table lists this clone with a count of one. The V call is TRBV5-4, the J call TRBJ1-3; 10 positions match TRBD1. With 4 bases clipped from V and 4 bases from J, the junction kept 5 bases outside the gene matches. This CDR3 is 15 amino acids long. From germline, CDR1 is SGHNT and CDR2 YYREEE (reference sequence). The CDR3 loop is CASSPGQGKGNTIYF. The CDR3 nucleotides read TGTGCCAGCAGCCCGGGACAGGGGAAAGGAAACACCATATATTTT.

The chain uses TRBV29-1 and TRBJ2-7; 11 bases line up with TRBD2. The germline gives CDR1 SQVTM, CDR2 ANQGSEA. The CDR3 is made up of 13 amino acids. The trim removed 3 bases at V and 4 bases at J, leaving 2 bases unmatched. The CDR3 here is CSVDIAGGYEQYF. The CDR3 coding sequence is TGCAGCGTTGATATAGCGGGAGGGTACGAGCAGTACTTC.

The rearrangement joins TRBV5-1 to TRBJ2-3, with 10 nucleotides matching TRBD1. CDR3 size: 16 residues. V lost 0 bases and J lost 4; bases outside the gene matches: 5. CDR1 is SGHRS, CDR2 YFSETQ, per germline. The CDR3: CASSLGWTGGADTQYF. As DNA, the CDR3 is TGCGCCAGCAGCTTGGGTTGGACAGGGGGAGCAGATACGCAGTATTTT.

This chain uses TRBV18 with TRBJ2-7; D uncertain. Trimming took off 3 bases at V and 2 bases at J, with 11 bases between the two ends. The CDR3 covers 14 residues. The germline gives CDR1 KGHSH, CDR2 LQKENI. The CDR3 here is CASSPTEPPYEQYF. The CDR3 nucleotides read TGTGCCAGCTCACCTACAGAGCCCCCCTACGAGCAGTACTTC.

V usage is TRBV2 and J usage is TRBJ1-5; 7 bases match TRBD1. The ends lost 7 bases at V and 3 bases at J; junction bases unmatched: 6. Germline-derived CDR1 and CDR2 are SNHLY and FYNNEI. The CDR3 sequence is 14 residues long. The DNA of the CDR3 is TGTGCCAGCACCCCGGGACAGTCCAATCAGCCCCAGCATTTT. The encoded protein is CASTPGQSNQPQHF.

The rearrangement uses TRBV19 and TRBJ1-4; 8 bases are shared with TRBD1. Trimming cost V 8 bases and J 5 bases; bases outside gene matches: 10. Germline values: CDR1 LNHDA, CDR2 SQIVND (reference sequence). This CDR3 has 15 amino acids. The CDR3 loop is CASAARDRMNEKLFF. The CDR3 nucleotides are TGTGCCAGTGCAGCCCGGGACAGGATGAATGAAAAACTGTTTTTT.

This clone turned up a few times. This sequence joins TRBV5-1 and TRBJ2-7; no clear D. Germline values: CDR1 SGHRS, CDR2 YFSETQ. V was shortened by 4 bases and J by 3 bases, with 11 bases between the two germline ends. The CDR3 is made up of 13 amino acids. In nucleotides, the CDR3 is TGCGCCAGCAGCCCCGACTCTCGCTACGAGCAGTACTTC. Translation gives CASSPDSRYEQYF. The full variable domain, rest sourced from reference TRBV5-1 and TRBJ2-7, is KAGVTQTPRYLIKTRGQQVTLSCSPISGHRSVSWYQQTPGQGLQFLFEYFSETQRNKGNFPGRFSGRQFSNSRSEMNVSTLELGDSALYLCASSPDSRYEQYFGPGTRLTVT.

The chain couples TRBV7-9 to TRBJ2-7; 8 bases fit TRBD1. CDR3 length: 15 amino acids. Germline V gives CDR1 SEHNR, CDR2 FQNEAQ (reference sequence). Trimming at V came to 5 bases and at J to 6 bases, leaving 12 bases not matched to a gene. The CDR3 spells CASSPYRGAPLEQYF. The DNA of the CDR3 is TGTGCCAGCAGCCCGTACAGGGGGGCCCCTCTCGAGCAGTACTTC.

The table lists this clone with a count of one. The CDR3 spells CASSAPVGARETQYF. The DNA for the CDR3 is TGTGCCAGCAGCGCACCGGTTGGGGCCCGAGAGACCCAGTACTTC. The gene calls are TRBV9 and TRBJ2-5; possibly TRBD1 for D (5 bases). The ends were cut back, 3 bases at V and 4 bases at J, with 16 bases in the middle. CDR3 length: 15 residues. The germline V gene encodes CDR1 SGDLS and CDR2 YYNGEE.

The chain carries TRBV5-4 and TRBJ2-1, with 8 bases lining up with TRBD1. Germline V gene sequence: CDR1 SGHNT, CDR2 YYREEE (reference sequence). This CDR3 has 15 residues. V trimming: 4 bases; J trimming: 3 bases; junction bases outside the gene matches: 6. CDR3 amino acids: CASSTGQGDYNEQFF. In DNA form, the CDR3 reads TGTGCCAGCAGCACCGGACAGGGAGACTACAATGAGCAGTTCTTC. Combining the CDR3 with reference TRBV5-4 and TRBJ2-1 gives the whole variable domain ETGVTQSPTHLIKTRGQQVTLRCSSQSGHNTVSWYQQALGQGPQFIFQYYREEENGRGNFPPRFSGLQFPNYSSELNVNALELDDSALYLCASSTGQGDYNEQFFGPGTRLTVL.

The J gene is TRBJ2-5, the V gene TRBV19, with D uncertain. V was pared by 0 bases and J by 5 bases, with 7 bases between. The germline gives CDR1 LNHDA, CDR2 SQIVND (reference sequence). This CDR3 comprises 13 residues. The CDR3, as DNA: TGTGCCAGTAGTATAGACCCCGCGGAGACCCAGTACTTC. This sequence encodes CASSIDPAETQYF.

The chain is built from TRBV27 and TRBJ2-1; a possible D gene is TRBD2 (6 bases). V gave up 2 bases and J gave up 0 bases, with 8 bases separating them. CDR3 length: 15 residues. Germline V lookup: CDR1 MNHEY, CDR2 SMNVEV (reference sequence). CDR3 sequence reads: CASSLGRDSYNEQFF. The CDR3 DNA follows: TGTGCCAGCAGTTTAGGGCGGGACTCCTACAATGAGCAGTTCTTC.